The 16 T cell receptor beta chains below all came from one sample that was sequenced in a study of spatial heterogeneity in lung cancer. In TCRdb, the 5' RACE reads were re-called with MiXCR into one record per CDR3 protein. The table lists about 6,900 distinct CDR3 sequences, approximately 4% of them singletons. Documented time point: sample taken at primary tumor resection. Whole RNA, which was extracted from tumor, nontumor lung tissue or frozen PBMC, was sequenced without any cell sorting. This material consisted of normal lung tissue next to the tumor, taken at surgery. Receptors originate from a female donor with early-stage non-small cell lung cancer.

This clonotype was seen more than once but under ten times. This sequence joins TRBV30 and TRBJ2-7; the D gene is possibly TRBD1 (6 bases). Germline CDR1 is GTSNPN and CDR2 is SVGIG (reference sequence). V was pared by 1 base and J by 5 bases, with 12 bases between. The CDR3 loop spans 13 amino acids. The CDR3 coding sequence is TGTGCCTGGAGTGCAACAGGGAAGCACGAGCAGTACTTC. Its protein is CAWSATGKHEQYF.

At least ten counts were recorded for this clonotype. V and J are TRBV7-3 and TRBJ2-3; TRBD2 aligns across 7 bases. Losses at the gene ends were 2 bases for V and 4 bases for J; bases not matched to a gene: 0. The germline V gene encodes CDR1 SGHTA and CDR2 FQGTGA. The CDR3 has 13 amino acids. CDR3 sequence: CASSLGGADTQYF. CDR3 sequence (DNA): TGTGCCAGCAGCTTAGGGGGGGCAGATACGCAGTATTTT.

This clonotype has at least ten counts. The CDR3 sequence is CASSLAGTGGDSPLHF. CDR3 sequence (DNA): TGCGCCAGCAGCTTGGCCGGGACAGGGGGCGATTCACCCCTCCACTTT. The chain joins TRBV5-1 to TRBJ1-6, with TRBD1 matching 12 bases. The ends lost 0 bases at V and 8 bases at J; junction bases unmatched: 3. The CDR3 length is 16 residues. The germline V gene encodes CDR1 SGHRS and CDR2 YFSETQ.

This clonotype was picked up many times. The chain couples TRBV30 to TRBJ2-7; D uncertain. CDR3 length equals 13 residues. Germline V lookup: CDR1 GTSNPN, CDR2 SVGIG (reference sequence). The germline V and J ends were trimmed by 3 bases and 5 bases, with 14 bases remaining between them. CDR3: CAWSRQQADEQYF. DNA for the CDR3: TGTGCCTGGAGCCGCCAACAAGCCGACGAGCAGTACTTC.

This clonotype was seen ten or more times. The chain is built from TRBV7-2 and TRBJ2-7; 11 positions agree with TRBD1. The junction had 6 bases not matched to a gene; V was cut back by 5 bases and J by 3 bases. The CDR3 contains 15 residues. Germline V gene data show CDR1 as SGHTA and CDR2 as FQGNSA. Written as DNA, the CDR3 is TGTGCCAGCAGCCAGGACAGGGGGCGGTTCTACGAGCAGTACTTC. Amino acids: CASSQDRGRFYEQYF.

This clonotype was recorded at least ten times. The chain employs TRBV11-2 and TRBJ2-2; tentatively, D is TRBD2 (7 bases). The CDR3 length is 16 residues. Germline values: CDR1 SGHAT, CDR2 FQNNGV. Trimming removed 3 bases at V and 6 bases at J, with 17 bases between. The CDR3 region has the DNA TGTGCCAGCAGCTTGTCGAATCAGGGGAGGGCCGGGGAGCTGTTTTTT. The encoded protein is CASSLSNQGRAGELFF.

This clonotype is classed as medium-sized. The rearrangement links TRBV20-1 to TRBJ2-1; no clear D gene. Deletions cut 5 bases from V and 0 bases from J, with 5 bases between. The CDR3 spans 12 residues. Germline CDR1 DFQATT, CDR2 SNEGSKA (reference sequence). The CDR3 DNA reads as TGCAGTGCTCATAGCTCCTACAATGAGCAGTTCTTC. It translates to CSAHSSYNEQFF.

Of note for this clonotype: This may stem from a read error, because a much larger clone lies one nucleotide away. This sequence joins TRBV11-1 and TRBJ2-7, with D tentatively TRBD1 or TRBD2 (5 bases each). This CDR3 region has 12 residues. Germline values: CDR1 SGHAT, CDR2 FQDESV (reference sequence). The CDR3, as DNA: TGTGTCAGCAGCCCGAGGGGCGACGAGCAGTACTTC. Its translation is CVSSPRGDEQYF. Full variable domain (remainder filled in from reference TRBV11-1 and TRBJ2-7): EAEVAQSPRYKITEKSQAVAFWCDPISGHATLYWYRQILGQGPELLVQFQDESVVDDSQLPKDRFSAERLKGVDSTLKIQPAELGDSAMYLCVSSPRGDEQYFGPGTRLTVT.

This clonotype is labeled medium-sized (0.01 to 0.1%). The chain links TRBV3-1 to TRBJ1-1; D not certain. Germline CDR1 reads LGHDT; CDR2 reads YNNKEL (reference sequence). Between the trimmed V and J ends, which lost 1 base and 5 bases, there was a span of 14 bases. CDR3 length: 15 amino acids. The DNA for the CDR3 is TGTGCCAGCAGCCAAGGGATACAGAAAACTACTGAAGCTTTCTTT. Amino acid sequence: CASSQGIQKTTEAFF. The full variable domain, with the rest looked up from reference TRBV3-1 and TRBJ1-1, is DTAVSQTPKYLVTQMGNDKSIKCEQNLGHDTMYWYKQDSKKFLKIMFSYNNKELIINETVPNRFSPKSPDKAHLNLHINSLELGDSAVYFCASSQGIQKTTEAFFGQGTRLTVV.

This clonotype has just one count. The CDR3 sequence: CASIYRLNTEAFF. The CDR3 DNA sequence: TGTGCCAGCATATACAGGCTGAACACTGAAGCTTTCTTT. V and J are TRBV2 and TRBJ1-1, with a possible D match to TRBD1 (5 bases). Trimming shortened V by 7 bases and J by 0 bases, and 9 bases separated the two germline ends. The CDR3 sequence is 13 residues long. Germline V lookup: CDR1 SNHLY, CDR2 FYNNEI. The whole variable domain, remainder taken from reference TRBV2 and TRBJ1-1, is EPEVTQTPSHQVTQMGQEVILRCVPISNHLYFYWYRQILGQKVEFLVSFYNNEISEKSEIFDDQFSVERPDGSNFTLKIRSTKLEDSAMYFCASIYRLNTEAFFGQGTRLTVV.

This clonotype was seen ten or more times. The chain is built from TRBV20-1 and TRBJ1-4; unclear D gene. With 2 bases removed from V and 10 bases from J, the gap between germline ends came to 8 bases. CDR3 length: 11 residues. The germline V gene has CDR1 DFQATT and CDR2 SNEGSKA (reference sequence). CDR3 DNA: TGCAGTGCTAGACAGTTCGGAAAACTGTTTTTT. Its protein product is CSARQFGKLFF.

By frequency in the sample, this clonotype is medium-sized (0.01 to 0.1%). This chain connects TRBV5-6 to TRBJ2-3; D may be TRBD1 (6 bases). The germline CDR1 and CDR2 sequences are SGHDT and YYEEEE. The CDR3 runs to 15 residues. Trimming stripped 1 base from V and 4 bases from J, with 13 bases between. In DNA form, the CDR3 reads TGTGCCAGCAGCTTGATGGGGGCCGGGGCAGATACGCAGTATTTT. This gives the protein CASSLMGAGADTQYF.

This clonotype was seen at least ten times. The chain recombines TRBV7-2 with TRBJ2-7; TRBD2 aligns across 10 bases. From germline, CDR1 is SGHTA and CDR2 FQGNSA. Unmatched junction bases numbered 8, after V lost 5 bases and J lost 7 bases. This CDR3 is 14 amino acids long. The CDR3 spells CASSPGLARWEQYF. CDR3 nucleotide sequence: TGTGCCAGCAGCCCGGGACTAGCGAGATGGGAGCAGTACTTC.

This clonotype showed up many times. This chain connects TRBV7-6 to TRBJ2-5; D is uncertain. The length of the CDR3 is 14 residues. Germline V gene sequence: CDR1 SGHVS, CDR2 FNYEAQ. Trimming cost V 2 bases and J 5 bases, with 12 bases left between them. Here the CDR3 DNA reads TGTGCCAGCAGCTTATCCCCTTTAAGGGAGACCCAGTACTTC. Protein: CASSLSPLRETQYF.

This clonotype was detected many times. The V gene is TRBV7-9, the J gene TRBJ2-3, with 13 bases that match TRBD2. Germline CDR1 SEHNR, CDR2 FQNEAQ (reference sequence). Trimming cost V 5 bases and J 2 bases; bases outside gene matches: 10. The CDR3 extends over 18 amino acids. CDR3 residues: CASSLSTSGGLYTDTQYF. As DNA, the CDR3 is TGTGCCAGCAGCCTATCGACTAGCGGGGGGTTATACACAGATACGCAGTATTTT.

Within the sample, this clonotype is medium-sized (0.01 to 0.1%). The J gene is TRBJ2-7, the V gene TRBV29-1, with D possibly being TRBD2 (5 bases). This CDR3 has 13 amino acids. V lost 7 bases and J lost 7, with 20 bases in between. The V gene's germline CDR1 is SQVTM and CDR2 ANQGSEA. Here the CDR3 reads CSAWMDLMGEQYF. The CDR3 DNA follows: TGCAGCGCCTGGATGGACTTAATGGGAGAGCAGTACTTC.